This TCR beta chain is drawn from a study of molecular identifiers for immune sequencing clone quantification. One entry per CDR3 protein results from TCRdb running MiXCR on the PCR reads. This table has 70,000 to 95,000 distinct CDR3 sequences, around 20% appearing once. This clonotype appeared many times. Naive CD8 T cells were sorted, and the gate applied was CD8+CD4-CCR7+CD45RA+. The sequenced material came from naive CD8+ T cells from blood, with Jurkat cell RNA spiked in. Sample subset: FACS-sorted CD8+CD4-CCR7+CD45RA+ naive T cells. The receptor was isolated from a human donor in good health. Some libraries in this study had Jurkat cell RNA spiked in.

CDR3 sequence: CASSLEGVEQYF. For the CDR3, the DNA is TGTGCCAGCAGCTTGGAGGGGGTCGAGCAGTACTTC. The V and J genes are TRBV5-8 and TRBJ2-7, with a tentative D call TRBD1 (6 bases). The CDR3 is made up of 12 amino acids. Germline assignment: CDR1 SGHTS and CDR2 YDEGEE. V was trimmed by 0 bases and J by 6 bases, leaving 7 bases between them.